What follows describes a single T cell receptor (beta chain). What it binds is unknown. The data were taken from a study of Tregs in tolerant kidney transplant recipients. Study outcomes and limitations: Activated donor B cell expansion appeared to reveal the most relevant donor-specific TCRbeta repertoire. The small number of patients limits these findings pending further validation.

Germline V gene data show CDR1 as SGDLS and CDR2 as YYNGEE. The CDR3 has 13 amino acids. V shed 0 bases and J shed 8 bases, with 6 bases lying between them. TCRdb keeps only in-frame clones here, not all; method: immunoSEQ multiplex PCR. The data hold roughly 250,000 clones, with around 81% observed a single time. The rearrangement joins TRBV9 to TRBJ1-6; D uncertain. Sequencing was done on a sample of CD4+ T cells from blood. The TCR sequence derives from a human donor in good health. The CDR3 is CASSVESDSPLHF. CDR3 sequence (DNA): TGTGCCAGCAGCGTAGAGAGTGATTCACCCCTCCACTTT.